This note documents a single T cell receptor beta chain sequence. What antigen it recognizes has not been identified. No per-base quality is available; no much larger clone lies one base away. At the junction V is shortened by 4 bases and J by 6 bases, with 13 bases in between. The germline V gene supplies CDR1 SNHLY and CDR2 FYNNEI. The CDR3 holds 14 amino acids from the cysteine to the phenylalanine. Just CDR3 DNA is preserved here, 42 bases in frame from base 1. TCRbeta CDR3 regions were amplified from genomic DNA using the immunoSEQ Assay, a bias-controlled multiplex PCR. For the original study's pipeline: Within the assay, amplification of reference gene primers was used to estimate how many nucleated cells each sample contained. To quantify the absolute abundance of each unique TCRbeta CDR3 rearrangement, sequence reads were collapsed and filtered. For each sample, productive Simpson clonality was calculated as the square root of Simpson's diversity index across productive rearrangements. Entries here come from immuneACCESS through TCRdb and include only in-frame sequences with V and J called. Some clones fail to appear in such tables; in the studies checked, an unresolved V gene covers under half of the shortfall, and the cause of the remainder is unknown. D and trimming were read from the DNA, whereas the V and J calls and clone size are those reported in that table. This sample is represented by tens of thousands of clones; about 88% of them were singletons. The ten largest make up 15% to 20% of the sample.

The collaborating institutions used their own protocols to collect whole blood in K2EDTA tubes. For TCRbeta analysis, collaborators shipped samples in one of three forms: frozen whole blood, isolated PBMCs, or DNA extracted from either of those sample types. The data originate from a study of blood T cell repertoires in COVID-19 (TCRdb year 2020). Regarding the study in general: Collaborator samples came from the United States, Italy and Spain and covered acute and convalescent phases of COVID-19. The prospective study material was composed of cDNA or gDNA derived from T cells, B-cell-depleted T cells, or PBMCs. HLA class I and class II types, where available, came from metadata supplied by the sample provider rather than from assay-based typing. Samples came from the ongoing ImmuneRACE study (first 160 participants) plus 1,254 subjects from 6 global collaborators. The sample metadata nearly always contained a de-identified subject ID, COVID-19 status, age in years and sex. Deeply sampled blood TCRbeta repertoires from subjects exposed to, actively infected with, or recovered from COVID-19 were included in the dataset. A freely available public database, intended as a resource for researchers studying the immune response to SARS-CoV-2, is where the repertoires were released. The paper's findings and limits, for the study overall: Clinical and demographic metadata were provided uncurated, with the amount varying by source and participant.

The sequenced sample consisted of peripheral blood. The chain employs TRBV2 and TRBJ1-5, and TRBD1 may be the D gene, going by 6 matching bases. The clonotype comes from a man aged 45-65 years in a cohort sampled during active COVID-19. The CDR3 sequence is CASSGARGAQPQHF. The DNA sequence is TGTGCCAGCAGTGGAGCCCGGGGGGCTCAGCCCCAGCATTTT.